A single sample is the source of the 18 T cell receptor beta chains below, sequenced in a study of cytomegalovirus exposure and HLA in healthy donors. Use of 60 Vbeta and 13 Jbeta primers characterized the PCR. Using immunoSEQ multiplex PCR, the repertoire was profiled, and TCRdb retains in-frame clones only, with some absent. The sample yields 90,000 or so clones, 60% to 80% seen once. Specimen: PBMCs. The receptors were sampled from a woman aged 45 to 65 in good health and CMV-seropositive.

As to this clone: A junction boundary mismatches the germline segment, possibly from a read error. The gene calls are TRBV14 and TRBJ2-1; D is ambiguous. The CDR3 length is 15 residues. Germline V gene sequence: CDR1 SGHDN, CDR2 FVKESK. CDR3 residues: CASSQGSSSYDEQFF. The CDR3 DNA reads TGTGCCAGCAGCCAAGGGTCATCCTCCTACGATGAGCAGTTCTTC.

This clone was counted only a few times. The chain combines TRBV2 with TRBJ2-5; 9 nucleotides match TRBD2. V lost 3 bases to trimming and J lost 5 bases; unmatched junction nucleotides: 7. Germline CDR1 is SNHLY and CDR2 is FYNNEI. This CDR3 has 15 amino acids. The CDR3 loop is CASSDGASGVETQYF. For the CDR3, the DNA is TGTGCCAGCAGTGATGGGGCTAGCGGGGTCGAGACCCAGTACTTC.

A word on this clone: The junction does not match germline at one end; this may be a read error. The rearrangement joins TRBV2 to TRBJ1-6; D is unresolved. The CDR3 extends over 12 amino acids. CDR1 is SNHLY, CDR2 FYNNEI, per germline. CDR3 nucleotide sequence: TGTGCCAGCAGTGAAGCAGAAGAGGCCGGGGAATTT. Translated, it gives CASSEAEEAGEF.

This chain links TRBV7-9 with TRBJ1-4; the D is unclear. This CDR3 spans 14 amino acids. V lost 6 bases and J lost 8, with 16 bases in between. Germline V gene sequence: CDR1 SEHNR, CDR2 FQNEAQ (reference sequence). The CDR3: CASSPDPGGEKLFF. The CDR3 DNA is TGTGCCAGCAGTCCAGACCCGGGCGGGGAAAAACTGTTTTTT.

The CDR3 DNA follows: TGCGCCAGCAGCAAGAAAAGGGGGCAGGACACTGAAGCTTTCTTT. Amino acids: CASSKKRGQDTEAFF. The rearrangement uses TRBV4-1 and TRBJ1-1, with 7 nucleotides matching TRBD1. The CDR3 is made up of 15 amino acids. V was clipped by 5 bases and J by 3 bases; unmatched bases: 9. CDR1 and CDR2 (germline): MGHRA, YSYEKL.

The J gene is TRBJ1-1, the V gene TRBV28, with 8 nucleotides matching TRBD1. The CDR3 has 16 residues. Germline-derived CDR1 and CDR2 are MDHEN and SYDVKM. V trimming: 5 bases; J trimming: 2 bases; junction bases outside the gene matches: 10. CDR3 sequence: CASSTSGQGANTEAFF. As DNA, the CDR3 is TGTGCCAGCAGTACTTCCGGGCAGGGGGCAAACACTGAAGCTTTCTTT.

The chain employs TRBV23-1 and TRBJ2-7; a weak D match, TRBD2 (6 bases). TRBV23-1 is an open reading frame whose function is uncertain. The V end lost 2 bases, the J end lost 5 bases, and 13 bases lay between the germline ends. The CDR3 is 14 amino acids. This CDR3 reads CASSQRRDRHEQYV. CDR3 nucleotide sequence: TGCGCCAGCAGTCAAAGGAGGGATCGCCACGAGCAGTACGTC.

The V and J genes are TRBV30 and TRBJ1-2, with 8 bases that match TRBD1. The CDR3 loop spans 14 amino acids. Unmatched junction bases numbered 6, after V lost 2 bases and J lost 4 bases. CDR1 GTSNPN and CDR2 SVGIG come from the germline V gene (reference sequence). The DNA for the CDR3 is TGTGCCTGGAGTCCAGGGGGCGGTGTCTATGGCTACACCTTC. Residues: CAWSPGGGVYGYTF.

This chain links TRBV19 with TRBJ2-1; a possible D gene is TRBD2 (6 bases). Germline assignment: CDR1 LNHDA and CDR2 SQIVND (reference sequence). This CDR3 region has 16 residues. Trimming left V 0 bases short and J 0 bases short, with 9 bases between. DNA for the CDR3: TGTGCCAGTAGTATAGACGGAGGGGTCTCCTACAATGAGCAGTTCTTC. Its protein is CASSIDGGVSYNEQFF.

A few counts support this clone. The chain couples TRBV5-1 to TRBJ1-2, with 11 nucleotides matching TRBD1. Losses at the gene ends were 2 bases for V and 3 bases for J; bases not matched to a gene: 6. The germline gives CDR1 SGHRS, CDR2 YFSETQ. This CDR3 region has 16 residues. CDR3 sequence (DNA): TGCGCCAGCAGCTTATCTCCGGGACAGGGGGACTATGGCTACACCTTC. Its protein is CASSLSPGQGDYGYTF.

This chain joins TRBV15 and TRBJ1-2, with D uncertain. The CDR3 covers 14 residues. From germline, CDR1 is LNHNV and CDR2 YYDKDF (reference sequence). Trimming removed 0 bases from V and 4 bases from J, with 9 bases in between. The CDR3 region has the DNA TGTGCCACCAGCAGAGAGCGGCCTCCCTATGGCTACACCTTC. Protein sequence: CATSRERPPYGYTF.

The sample holds one count of this clone. The chain carries TRBV5-1 and TRBJ2-5, with 10 bases that match TRBD2. This CDR3 has 15 residues. Per germline, CDR1 SGHRS and CDR2 YFSETQ. The V and J ends lost 0 bases and 4 bases, in that order; junction bases with no gene match: 3. This chain's CDR3 is CASSLVLAGAETQYF. CDR3 in DNA: TGCGCCAGCAGCTTGGTTCTAGCGGGAGCAGAGACCCAGTACTTC.

The chain joins TRBV5-5 to TRBJ1-1, with 10 bases that match TRBD1. Germline trimming cut 4 bases from V and 2 bases from J; bases unmatched to any gene: 5. In germline, CDR1 is SGHKS, CDR2 YYEKEE (reference sequence). The CDR3 is 15 amino acids. The CDR3: CASSPGQGINTEAFF. The CDR3 coding sequence is TGTGCCAGCAGCCCGGGACAGGGGATTAACACTGAAGCTTTCTTT.

The CDR3 reads CASSIDNSYGYTF. The CDR3 coding sequence is TGTGCCAGTAGTATAGATAACAGCTATGGCTACACCTTC. The V and J genes are TRBV19 and TRBJ1-2; D gene ambiguous. CDR1 is LNHDA, CDR2 SQIVND, per germline (reference sequence). V was cut by 0 bases and J by 4 bases, with 6 bases left in between. This CDR3 comprises 13 residues.

DNA of the CDR3: TGCGCCAGCAGCACGGGACAGGGTTATGAAAAACTGTTTTTT. Residues: CASSTGQGYEKLFF. J is TRBJ1-4 and V is TRBV5-1; 9 bases map to TRBD1. This CDR3 region has 14 residues. From germline, CDR1 is SGHRS and CDR2 YFSETQ. The trim removed 4 bases at V and 6 bases at J, leaving 4 bases unmatched. Combining the CDR3 with reference TRBV5-1 and TRBJ1-4 gives the whole variable domain KAGVTQTPRYLIKTRGQQVTLSCSPISGHRSVSWYQQTPGQGLQFLFEYFSETQRNKGNFPGRFSGRQFSNSRSEMNVSTLELGDSALYLCASSTGQGYEKLFFGSGTQLSVL.

This clone is a singleton in its sample. J is TRBJ1-2 and V is TRBV23-1; no reliable D call. TRBV23-1 is annotated as an ORF whose role is uncertain. CDR3 length equals 15 residues. The V and J ends lost 7 bases and 4 bases respectively, with 19 bases between them. This chain's CDR3 is CASNQVGVPAYGYTF. Written as DNA, the CDR3 is TGCGCCAGCAATCAGGTCGGAGTCCCCGCCTATGGCTACACCTTC.

This chain uses TRBV6-5 with TRBJ1-6; 7 nucleotides agree with TRBD1. V lost 5 bases, J lost 9 bases, and 7 bases stayed unmatched. Looked up from germline, CDR1 is MNHEY and CDR2 is SVGAGI. The CDR3 length is 14 residues. The CDR3 DNA sequence: TGTGCCAGCAGTAATGACAGGGTTAGTTCACCCCTCCACTTT. Translating it yields CASSNDRVSSPLHF.

The gene calls are TRBV2 and TRBJ1-2; D is ambiguous. This CDR3 region has 13 residues. Germline CDR1 reads SNHLY; CDR2 reads FYNNEI. The V and J ends lost 7 bases and 7 bases respectively, with 16 bases between them. The CDR3 region is CASTERVVRGYTF. Here the CDR3 DNA reads TGTGCCAGCACCGAACGGGTGGTTCGTGGCTACACCTTC.